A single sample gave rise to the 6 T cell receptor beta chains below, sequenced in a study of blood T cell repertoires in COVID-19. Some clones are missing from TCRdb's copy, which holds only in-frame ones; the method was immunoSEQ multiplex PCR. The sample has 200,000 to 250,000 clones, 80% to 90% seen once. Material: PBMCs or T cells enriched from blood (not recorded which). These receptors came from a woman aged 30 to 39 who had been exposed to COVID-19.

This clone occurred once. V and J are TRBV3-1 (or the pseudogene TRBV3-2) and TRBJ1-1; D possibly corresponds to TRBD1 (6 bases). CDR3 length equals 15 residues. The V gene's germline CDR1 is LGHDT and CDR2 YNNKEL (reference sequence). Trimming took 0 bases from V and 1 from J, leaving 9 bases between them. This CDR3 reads CASSQDPTGNTEAFF. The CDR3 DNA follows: TGTGCCAGCAGCCAAGATCCGACAGGGAACACTGAAGCTTTCTTT.

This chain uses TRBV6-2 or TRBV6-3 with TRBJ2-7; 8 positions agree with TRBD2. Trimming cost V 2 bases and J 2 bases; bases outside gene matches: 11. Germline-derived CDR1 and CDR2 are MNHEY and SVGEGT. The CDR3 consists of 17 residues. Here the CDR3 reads CASSYRGPGLVAYEQYF. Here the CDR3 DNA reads TGTGCCAGCAGTTACAGAGGTCCGGGACTAGTAGCCTACGAGCAGTACTTC.

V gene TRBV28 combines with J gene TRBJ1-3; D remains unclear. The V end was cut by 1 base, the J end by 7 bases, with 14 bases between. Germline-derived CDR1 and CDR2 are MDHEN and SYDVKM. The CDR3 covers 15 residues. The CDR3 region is CASSLYSGSRNTIYF. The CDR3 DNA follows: TGTGCCAGCAGTTTATACTCGGGATCCCGGAACACCATATATTTT.

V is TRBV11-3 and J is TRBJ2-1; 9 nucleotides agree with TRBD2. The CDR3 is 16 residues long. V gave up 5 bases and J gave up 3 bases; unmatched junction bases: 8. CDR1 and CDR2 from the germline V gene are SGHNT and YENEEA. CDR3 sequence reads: CASSGSGGGGYNEQFF. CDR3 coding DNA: TGTGCCAGCAGCGGGTCTGGCGGGGGGGGCTACAATGAGCAGTTCTTC.

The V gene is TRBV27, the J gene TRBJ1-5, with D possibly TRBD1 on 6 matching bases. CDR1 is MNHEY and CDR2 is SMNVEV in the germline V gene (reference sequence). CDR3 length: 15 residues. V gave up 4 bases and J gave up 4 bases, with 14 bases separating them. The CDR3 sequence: CASSSGQTFNQPQHF. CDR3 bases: TGTGCCAGCAGTTCCGGACAGACCTTTAATCAGCCCCAGCATTTT.

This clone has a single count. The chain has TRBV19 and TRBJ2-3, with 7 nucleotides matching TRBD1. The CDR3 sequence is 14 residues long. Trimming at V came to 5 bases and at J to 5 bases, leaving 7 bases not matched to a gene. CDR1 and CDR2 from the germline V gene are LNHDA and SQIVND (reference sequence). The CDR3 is CASSPRDRKDTQYF. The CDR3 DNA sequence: TGTGCCAGTAGTCCTCGGGACAGAAAAGATACGCAGTATTTT.